This T cell receptor beta chain was recovered during a study of blood T cells in healthy people across ages. This clonotype has a handful of counts. The second PCR ran roughly 7 to 12 cycles with a sample-barcoded 5' primer and J-beta primers. TCRdb passed the 5' RACE reads through MiXCR, listing each CDR3 protein once. The sample has about 750,000 distinct CDR3 sequences; less than 70% are singletons. V lost 5 bases, J lost 14 bases, and 24 bases stayed unmatched. This CDR3 contains 17 residues. CDR1 and CDR2 from the germline V gene are SEHNR and FQNEAQ (reference sequence). This TCR came from a man older than 75 in good health. The chain links TRBV7-9 to TRBJ2-3, with 8 bases matching TRBD1. The source material was blood. CDR3 DNA: TGTGCCAGCAGCCCTCAGGGGGCGCTTGTAAAGAACAGATACGCGTATTTT. Translated, it gives CASSPQGALVKNRYAYF.